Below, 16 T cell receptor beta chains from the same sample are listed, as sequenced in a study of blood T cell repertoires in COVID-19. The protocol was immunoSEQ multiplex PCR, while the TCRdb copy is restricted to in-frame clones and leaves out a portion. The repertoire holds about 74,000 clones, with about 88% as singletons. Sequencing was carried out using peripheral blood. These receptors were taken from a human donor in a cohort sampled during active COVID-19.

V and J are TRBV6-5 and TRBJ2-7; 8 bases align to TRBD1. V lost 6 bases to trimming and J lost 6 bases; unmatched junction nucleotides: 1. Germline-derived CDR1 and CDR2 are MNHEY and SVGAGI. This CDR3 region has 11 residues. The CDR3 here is CASRDRVEQYF. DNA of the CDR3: TGTGCCAGCAGGGACAGGGTCGAGCAGTACTTC.

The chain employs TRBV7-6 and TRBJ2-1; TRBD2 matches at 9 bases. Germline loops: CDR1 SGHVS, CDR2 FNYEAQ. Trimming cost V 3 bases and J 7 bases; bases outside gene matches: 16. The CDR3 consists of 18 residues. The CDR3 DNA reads TGTGCCAGCAGCTTGGGTCGGCTCCGCGGGAGGGCCAGGAATGAGCAGTTCTTC. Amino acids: CASSLGRLRGRARNEQFF.

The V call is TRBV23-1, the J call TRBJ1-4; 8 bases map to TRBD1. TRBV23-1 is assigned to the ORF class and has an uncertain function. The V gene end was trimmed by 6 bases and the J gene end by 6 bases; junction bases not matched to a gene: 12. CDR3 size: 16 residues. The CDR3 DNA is TGCGCCAGCAGACCCGACAGGGGCCGGCGTTATGAAAAACTGTTTTTT. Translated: CASRPDRGRRYEKLFF.

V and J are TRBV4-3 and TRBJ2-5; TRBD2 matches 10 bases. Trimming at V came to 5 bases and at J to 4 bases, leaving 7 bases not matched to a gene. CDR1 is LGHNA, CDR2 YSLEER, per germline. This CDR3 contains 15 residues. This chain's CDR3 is CASSTLAGPTETQYF. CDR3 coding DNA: TGCGCCAGCAGCACACTAGCGGGACCAACAGAGACCCAGTACTTC.

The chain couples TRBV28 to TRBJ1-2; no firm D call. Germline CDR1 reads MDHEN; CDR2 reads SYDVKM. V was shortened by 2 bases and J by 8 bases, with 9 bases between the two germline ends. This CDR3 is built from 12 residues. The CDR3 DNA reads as TGTGCCAGCAGTTTAATGGGCCTGGGCTACACCTTC. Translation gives CASSLMGLGYTF.

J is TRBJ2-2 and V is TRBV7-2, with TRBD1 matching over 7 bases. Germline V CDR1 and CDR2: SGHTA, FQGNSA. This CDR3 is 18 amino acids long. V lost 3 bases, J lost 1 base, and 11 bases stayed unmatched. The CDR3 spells CASSFGLGTEKNTGELFF. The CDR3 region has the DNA TGTGCCAGCAGCTTTGGGCTTGGGACAGAGAAGAACACCGGGGAGCTGTTTTTT.

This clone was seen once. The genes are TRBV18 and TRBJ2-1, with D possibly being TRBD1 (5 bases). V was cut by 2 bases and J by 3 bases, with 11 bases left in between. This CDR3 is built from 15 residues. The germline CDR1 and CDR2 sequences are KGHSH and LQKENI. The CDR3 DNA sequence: TGTGCCAGCTCACCATTGAAGGGGCGCTACAATGAGCAGTTCTTC. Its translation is CASSPLKGRYNEQFF.

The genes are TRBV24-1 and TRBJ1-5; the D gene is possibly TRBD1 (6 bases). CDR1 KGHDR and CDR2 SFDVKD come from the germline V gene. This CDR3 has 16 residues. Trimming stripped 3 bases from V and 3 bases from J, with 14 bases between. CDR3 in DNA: TGTGCCACCAGTGATGGTCGCAGGACAGCCAATCAGCCCCAGCATTTT. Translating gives CATSDGRRTANQPQHF.

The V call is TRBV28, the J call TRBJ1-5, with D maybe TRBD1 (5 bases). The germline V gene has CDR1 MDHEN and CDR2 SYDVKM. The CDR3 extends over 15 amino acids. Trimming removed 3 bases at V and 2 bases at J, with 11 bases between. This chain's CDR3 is CASSFRLGGNQPQHF. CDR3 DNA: TGTGCCAGCAGTTTTCGCTTAGGGGGCAATCAGCCCCAGCATTTT.

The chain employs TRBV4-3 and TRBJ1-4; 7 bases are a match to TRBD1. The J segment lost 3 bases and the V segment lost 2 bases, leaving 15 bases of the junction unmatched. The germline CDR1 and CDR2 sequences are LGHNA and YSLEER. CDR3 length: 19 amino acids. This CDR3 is CASSQQLRGGGGANEKLFF. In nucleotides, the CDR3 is TGCGCCAGCAGCCAACAATTGAGAGGAGGGGGCGGAGCTAATGAAAAACTGTTTTTT.

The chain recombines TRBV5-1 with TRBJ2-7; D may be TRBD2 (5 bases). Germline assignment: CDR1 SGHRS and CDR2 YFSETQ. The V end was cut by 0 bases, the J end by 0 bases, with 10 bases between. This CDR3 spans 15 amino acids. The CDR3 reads CASSLEAANSYEQYF. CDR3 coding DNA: TGCGCCAGCAGCTTGGAAGCGGCGAACTCCTACGAGCAGTACTTC.

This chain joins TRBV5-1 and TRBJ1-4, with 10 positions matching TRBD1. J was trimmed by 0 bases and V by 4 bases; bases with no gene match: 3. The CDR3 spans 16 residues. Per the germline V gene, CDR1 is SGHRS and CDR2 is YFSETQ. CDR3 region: CASSQTGGATNEKLFF. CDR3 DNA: TGCGCCAGCAGCCAGACAGGGGGCGCAACTAATGAAAAACTGTTTTTT.

CDR3 sequence (DNA): TGCAGTGCCAGTCCAGGAGCGGGAGTTTCCGGGGAGCTGTTTTTT. It is translated as CSASPGAGVSGELFF. The chain carries TRBV20-1 and TRBJ2-2; 8 bases align to TRBD2. CDR3 length equals 15 residues. From germline, CDR1 is DFQATT and CDR2 SNEGSKA (reference sequence). V shed 6 bases and J 6 bases; nucleotides not matched to a gene: 12.

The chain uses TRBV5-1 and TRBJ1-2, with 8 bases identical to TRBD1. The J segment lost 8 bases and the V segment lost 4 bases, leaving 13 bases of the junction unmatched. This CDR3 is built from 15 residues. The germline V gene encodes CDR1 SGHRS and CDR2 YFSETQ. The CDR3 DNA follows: TGCGCCAGCAGCACCGGGACAGGATCCCCCCGCGGCTACACCTTC. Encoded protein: CASSTGTGSPRGYTF.

The DNA of the CDR3 is TGCAGTGCGGAGGCTACCGGGGAGCTGTTTTTT. It yields the protein CSAEATGELFF. The genes are TRBV20-1 and TRBJ2-2; perhaps TRBD2 as D (5 bases). CDR3 size: 11 residues. The V gene's germline CDR1 is DFQATT and CDR2 SNEGSKA (reference sequence). V gave up 6 bases and J gave up 5 bases, with 7 bases separating them.

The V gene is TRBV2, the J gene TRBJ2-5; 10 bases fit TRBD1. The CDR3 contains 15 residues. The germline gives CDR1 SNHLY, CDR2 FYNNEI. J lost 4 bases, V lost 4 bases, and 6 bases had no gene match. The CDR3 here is CASSVGTGARETQYF. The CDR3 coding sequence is TGTGCCAGCAGTGTTGGGACAGGGGCACGAGAGACCCAGTACTTC.